The T cell receptor beta chain described here comes from a study of blood T cell repertoires in COVID-19. Enrolled through a virtual design, the participants were between 18 and 89 years of age and came from under 30 US areas. The assay was immunoSEQ multiplex PCR, and TCRdb's table has in-frame clones only and misses some. The table has about 300,000 clones, roughly 86% seen once; the top ten hold approximately 2.9%. Trimming cost V 4 bases and J 5 bases; bases outside gene matches: 3. Germline V gene data show CDR1 as SGDLS and CDR2 as YYNGEE. CDR3 length equals 16 residues. Sequencing was carried out using PBMCs or T cells enriched from blood (not recorded which). The chain combines TRBV9 with TRBJ2-2, with 15 nucleotides matching TRBD2. This TCR derives from a woman between 50 and 59 years old who had been exposed to COVID-19. As DNA, the CDR3 is TGTGCCAGCAGCAAGGGACTAGCGGGGGGAACCGGGGAGCTGTTTTTT. It encodes CASSKGLAGGTGELFF.